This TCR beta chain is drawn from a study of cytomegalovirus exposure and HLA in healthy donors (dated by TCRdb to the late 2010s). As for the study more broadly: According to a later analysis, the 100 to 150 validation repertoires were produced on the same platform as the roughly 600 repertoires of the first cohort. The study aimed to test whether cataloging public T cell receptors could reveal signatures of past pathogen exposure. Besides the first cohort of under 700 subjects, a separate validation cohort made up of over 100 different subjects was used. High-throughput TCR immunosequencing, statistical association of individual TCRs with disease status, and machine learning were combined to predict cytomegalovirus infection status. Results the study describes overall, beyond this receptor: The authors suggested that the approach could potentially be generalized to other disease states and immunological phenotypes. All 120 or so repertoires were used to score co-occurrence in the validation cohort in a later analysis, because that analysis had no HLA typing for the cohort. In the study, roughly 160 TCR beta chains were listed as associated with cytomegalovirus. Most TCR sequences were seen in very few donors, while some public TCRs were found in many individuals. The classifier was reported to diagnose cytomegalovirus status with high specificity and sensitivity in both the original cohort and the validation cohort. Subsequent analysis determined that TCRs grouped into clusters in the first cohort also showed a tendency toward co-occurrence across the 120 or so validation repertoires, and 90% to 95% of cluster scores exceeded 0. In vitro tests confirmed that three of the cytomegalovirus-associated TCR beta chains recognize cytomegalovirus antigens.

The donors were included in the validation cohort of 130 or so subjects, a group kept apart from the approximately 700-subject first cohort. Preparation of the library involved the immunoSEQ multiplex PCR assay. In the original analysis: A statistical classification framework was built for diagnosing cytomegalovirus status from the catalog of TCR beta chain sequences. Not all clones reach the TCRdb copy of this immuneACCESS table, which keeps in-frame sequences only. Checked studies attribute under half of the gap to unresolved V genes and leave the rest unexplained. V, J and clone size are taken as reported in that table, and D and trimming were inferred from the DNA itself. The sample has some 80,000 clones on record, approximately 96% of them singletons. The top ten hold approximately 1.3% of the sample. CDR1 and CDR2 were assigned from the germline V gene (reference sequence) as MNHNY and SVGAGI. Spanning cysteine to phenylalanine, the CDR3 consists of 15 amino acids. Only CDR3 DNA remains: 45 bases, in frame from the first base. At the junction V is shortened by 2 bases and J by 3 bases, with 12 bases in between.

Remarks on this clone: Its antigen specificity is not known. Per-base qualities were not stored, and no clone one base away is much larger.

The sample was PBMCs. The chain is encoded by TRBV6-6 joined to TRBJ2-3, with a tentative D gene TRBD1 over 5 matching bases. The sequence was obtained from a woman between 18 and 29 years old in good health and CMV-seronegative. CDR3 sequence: CASSYELAGTDTQYF. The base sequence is TGTGCCAGCAGTTACGAGTTGGCAGGGACAGATACGCAGTATTTT.